The 30 T cell receptor beta chains reported below all come from one sample, sequenced in a study of blood T cell repertoires in COVID-19. The data were produced by immunoSEQ multiplex PCR, yet TCRdb's version contains in-frame clones alone and is incomplete. The table lists about 43,000 clones, roughly 90% of them singletons. Sequences were obtained from peripheral blood. All receptors come from a woman of 80 years or more with active COVID-19.

The chain couples TRBV7-2 to TRBJ1-1; D remains unclear. CDR1 and CDR2 (germline): SGHTA, FQGNSA. The CDR3 extends over 13 amino acids. The germline V and J ends were trimmed by 6 bases and 1 base, with 9 bases remaining between them. As DNA, the CDR3 is TGTGCCAGCAGTATTACAGAGAACACTGAAGCTTTCTTT. Its translation: CASSITENTEAFF.

This clone came up a few times. This chain uses TRBV7-2 with TRBJ2-5; perhaps TRBD1 as D (6 bases). Germline V gene lookup returns CDR1 SGHTA and CDR2 FQGNSA. The CDR3 is 13 amino acids. CDR3 DNA: TGTGTTAGTAGTCGACAGGAACAAGAGACCCAGTACTTC. Protein: CVSSRQEQETQYF.

J is TRBJ2-7 and V is TRBV7-2, with a tentative D call TRBD2 (6 bases). Germline assignment: CDR1 SGHTA and CDR2 FQGNSA. Trimming cost V 6 bases and J 0 bases, with 12 bases left between them. This CDR3 is built from 14 residues. The CDR3 is CASRRGTDSYEQYF. In DNA, the CDR3 is TGTGCCAGCAGACGCGGGACGGACTCCTACGAGCAGTACTTC.

There are a few counts of this clone. This sequence joins TRBV2 and TRBJ2-3, with D possibly matching TRBD2 (7 bases). The CDR3 runs 16 residues. The germline V gene encodes CDR1 SNHLY and CDR2 FYNNEI. V gave up 7 bases and J gave up 4 bases, with 21 bases separating them. CDR3 in amino acids: CASKLQGGVVSDTQYF. The CDR3 DNA follows: TGTGCCAGCAAGCTACAGGGAGGGGTAGTATCAGATACGCAGTATTTT. The entire variable domain, with the rest obtained from reference TRBV2 and TRBJ2-3, is as follows: EPEVTQTPSHQVTQMGQEVILRCVPISNHLYFYWYRQILGQKVEFLVSFYNNEISEKSEIFDDQFSVERPDGSNFTLKIRSTKLEDSAMYFCASKLQGGVVSDTQYFGPGTRLTVL.

The chain recombines TRBV6-6 with TRBJ1-2, with D tentatively TRBD1 (6 bases). The germline V gene encodes CDR1 MNHNY and CDR2 SVGAGI (reference sequence). This CDR3 is 12 amino acids long. V shed 5 bases and J shed 8 bases, with 12 bases lying between them. The CDR3 region has the DNA TGTGCCAGCAGTGACAGGTTGAGAGGCTACACCTTC. Protein product: CASSDRLRGYTF.

This chain joins TRBV12-1 and TRBJ2-6; the tabulated D call, TRBD2, remains unverified against the DNA. TRBV12-1 is a pseudogene. The CDR3 runs 15 residues. The CDR3 nucleotides read TGTGCCAGCAGCCCGGGTCAGAAAGGGGCCAACGTCCTGACTTTC. Amino acid sequence: CASSPGQKGANVLTF.

This chain links TRBV30 with TRBJ2-5; TRBD2 matches at 8 bases. The CDR3 totals 14 residues. CDR1 and CDR2 from the germline V gene are GTSNPN and SVGIG (reference sequence). Germline trimming cut 5 bases from V and 1 base from J; bases unmatched to any gene: 6. The CDR3 DNA follows: TGTGCCTGGGCGGGAGGACTAGCCCAAGAGACCCAGTACTTC. Protein: CAWAGGLAQETQYF. The full variable domain, rest sourced from reference TRBV30 and TRBJ2-5, is SQTIHQWPATLVQPVGSPLSLECTVEGTSNPNLYWYRQAAGRGLQLLFYSVGIGQISSEVPQNLSASRPQDRQFILSSKKLLLSDSGFYLCAWAGGLAQETQYFGPGTRLLVL.

In nucleotides, the CDR3 is TGTGCCAGCAGTTCCGGCAGGGAGGAGGCCCGATATGGCTACACCTTC. Its protein is CASSSGREEARYGYTF. This sequence joins TRBV6-2 or TRBV6-3 and TRBJ1-2; TRBD1 might be the D (5 bases). V was clipped by 4 bases and J by 5 bases, with 20 bases between them. The CDR3 consists of 16 residues. CDR1 MNHEY and CDR2 SVGEGT come from the germline V gene.

This clone was found a few times. This chain links TRBV4-3 with TRBJ2-2, with D hard to call. The germline V and J ends were trimmed by 0 bases and 3 bases, with 8 bases remaining between them. Germline V gives CDR1 LGHNA, CDR2 YSLEER. This CDR3 has 15 amino acids. CDR3 amino acids: CASSQDLSYTGELFF. CDR3 coding DNA: TGCGCCAGCAGCCAAGATTTATCGTACACCGGGGAGCTGTTTTTT.

This clone was observed a single time. The rearrangement links TRBV5-6 to TRBJ2-7, with D possibly matching TRBD2 (5 bases). Germline values: CDR1 SGHDT, CDR2 YYEEEE. The CDR3 covers 13 residues. The ends were cut back, 0 bases at V and 3 bases at J, with 7 bases in the middle. The CDR3: CASSLASIYEQYF. The CDR3 nucleotides read TGTGCCAGCAGCTTGGCTAGCATCTACGAGCAGTACTTC.

This clone has only a few counts. J is TRBJ1-2 and V is TRBV6-5, with TRBD1 identical over 9 bases. Germline CDR1 reads MNHEY; CDR2 reads SVGAGI. The trim removed 6 bases at V and 7 bases at J, leaving 6 bases unmatched. The CDR3 consists of 13 residues. CDR3 residues: CASRAGTGPGYTF. In nucleotides, the CDR3 is TGTGCCAGCAGGGCCGGGACAGGGCCTGGCTACACCTTC.

V is TRBV14 and J is TRBJ2-5, with 10 bases fitting TRBD2. The V gene end was trimmed by 0 bases and the J gene end by 4 bases; junction bases not matched to a gene: 11. In germline, CDR1 is SGHDN, CDR2 FVKESK. The CDR3 extends over 18 amino acids. CDR3 amino acids: CASSQDRYSGGAGETQYF. CDR3 in DNA: TGTGCCAGCAGCCAAGATCGTTACAGCGGGGGGGCCGGAGAGACCCAGTACTTC. Variable domain in full (rest from reference TRBV14 and TRBJ2-5): EAGVTQFPSHSVIEKGQTVTLRCDPISGHDNLYWYRRVMGKEIKFLLHFVKESKQDESGMPNNRFLAERTGGTYSTLKVQPAELEDSGVYFCASSQDRYSGGAGETQYFGPGTRLLVL.

The chain employs TRBV6-2 or TRBV6-3 and TRBJ1-1; 7 bases agree with TRBD1. Germline trimming cut 4 bases from V and 4 bases from J; bases unmatched to any gene: 12. Germline CDR1 is MNHEY and CDR2 is SVGEGT. The CDR3 is made up of 16 amino acids. CDR3 loop: CASSSPFRQGGTEAFF. CDR3 bases: TGTGCCAGCAGTTCCCCCTTTCGACAGGGCGGCACTGAAGCTTTCTTT.

This chain connects TRBV18 to TRBJ2-2, with 7 nucleotides matching TRBD1. Germline values: CDR1 KGHSH, CDR2 LQKENI. Trimming at V came to 3 bases and at J to 2 bases, leaving 3 bases not matched to a gene. The CDR3 contains 15 residues. CDR3 amino acids: CASSPDRYNTGELFF. CDR3 bases: TGTGCCAGCTCACCGGACAGGTACAACACCGGGGAGCTGTTTTTT.

The chain recombines TRBV2 with TRBJ2-3; 15 nucleotides align to TRBD2. The germline gives CDR1 SNHLY, CDR2 FYNNEI. The ends lost 6 bases at V and 4 bases at J; junction bases unmatched: 5. The CDR3 has 16 amino acids. The CDR3 region has the DNA TGTGCCAGCAGGGGACTAGCGGGGGGCCTCCCAGATACGCAGTATTTT. It yields the protein CASRGLAGGLPDTQYF.

The V gene is TRBV7-7, the J gene TRBJ2-3; 8 bases map to TRBD1. The CDR3 has 14 amino acids. Germline V gives CDR1 SSHAT, CDR2 FNYEAQ (reference sequence). The junction had 5 bases not matched to a gene; V was cut back by 4 bases and J by 5 bases. CDR3 bases: TGTGCCAGCAGCTCGACAGGGGCGGGAGATACGCAGTATTTT. Amino acid sequence: CASSSTGAGDTQYF.

This sequence joins TRBV4-1 and TRBJ2-3, with TRBD1 matching over 7 bases. Germline-derived CDR1 and CDR2 are MGHRA and YSYEKL. The CDR3 consists of 19 residues. V lost 0 bases and J lost 1; bases outside the gene matches: 13. The CDR3 sequence: CASSQEGPPTGIGTDTQYF. The DNA for the CDR3 is TGCGCCAGCAGCCAAGAGGGTCCCCCGACAGGGATCGGCACAGATACGCAGTATTTT.

The DNA for the CDR3 is TGCGCCAGCAGCTTGCTGGGCAGGGAGGACACCATATATTTT. Amino acid sequence: CASSLLGREDTIYF. J is TRBJ1-3 and V is TRBV5-1, with D tentatively TRBD1 (5 bases). The CDR3 spans 14 residues. V lost 1 base and J 8 bases, leaving 13 bases between the germline ends. Germline values: CDR1 SGHRS, CDR2 YFSETQ.

The chain has TRBV19 and TRBJ1-5, with 9 bases identical to TRBD1. The CDR3 length is 17 residues. Germline CDR1 and CDR2: LNHDA and SQIVND (reference sequence). The V segment lost 5 bases and the J segment 7 bases; nucleotides outside the gene matches: 15. The CDR3 is CASSSRGGTGKGQPQHF. For the CDR3, the DNA is TGTGCCAGTAGTTCCCGGGGGGGGACAGGGAAGGGACAGCCCCAGCATTTT.

The J gene is TRBJ1-6, the V gene TRBV2; the D gene is possibly TRBD1 (6 bases). The germline gives CDR1 SNHLY, CDR2 FYNNEI. V lost 5 bases, J lost 9 bases, and 14 bases lay in between. The CDR3 runs 14 residues. CDR3 DNA: TGTGCCAGCAGTAGGGAACAGGGCGGTTCACCCCTCCACTTT. This sequence encodes CASSREQGGSPLHF. Complete variable domain (other parts from reference TRBV2 and TRBJ1-6): EPEVTQTPSHQVTQMGQEVILRCVPISNHLYFYWYRQILGQKVEFLVSFYNNEISEKSEIFDDQFSVERPDGSNFTLKIRSTKLEDSAMYFCASSREQGGSPLHFGNGTRLTVT.

The chain carries TRBV28 and TRBJ1-1; tentative D call: TRBD1 (6 bases). The CDR3 totals 12 residues. Germline values: CDR1 MDHEN, CDR2 SYDVKM. V was shortened by 5 bases and J by 8 bases, with 12 bases between the two germline ends. This CDR3 reads CASSAGVREAFF. CDR3 sequence (DNA): TGTGCCAGCAGTGCAGGGGTTCGGGAAGCTTTCTTT.

This chain's CDR3 is CASSLVAGGNTDTQYF. CDR3 nucleotide sequence: TGTGCCAGCAGCTTAGTGGCGGGGGGAAACACAGATACGCAGTATTTT. This sequence joins TRBV7-8 and TRBJ2-3, with TRBD2 identical over 8 bases. After removal of 1 base from V and 2 bases from J, the junction contained 5 bases not matched to a gene. Germline values: CDR1 SGHVS, CDR2 FQNEAQ. The CDR3 spans 16 residues.

In the case of this clone: Compared with germline, one end of the junction differs, possibly owing to a read error. This chain connects TRBV14 to TRBJ2-7; TRBD1 aligns across 9 bases. From germline, CDR1 is SGHDN and CDR2 FVKESK. This CDR3 is 13 amino acids long. CDR3 coding DNA: TGTGCCAGCAGCCTTTATTCCGGGACAGGGTTGAACTTC. Protein: CASSLYSGTGLNF.

The chain has TRBV6-5 and TRBJ1-1; TRBD1 is a possible D gene (5 bases). V lost 2 bases to trimming and J lost 4 bases, with 11 bases between them. The CDR3 is 14 amino acids. CDR1 is MNHEY and CDR2 is SVGAGI in the germline V gene. The CDR3 sequence: CASSYQGRSTEAFF. The CDR3 DNA sequence: TGTGCCAGCAGTTACCAGGGAAGATCCACTGAAGCTTTCTTT.

The chain combines TRBV2 with TRBJ1-2, with D tentatively TRBD1 (6 bases). The CDR3 extends over 18 amino acids. Trimming left V 1 base short and J 0 bases short, with 18 bases between. Germline loops: CDR1 SNHLY, CDR2 FYNNEI. CDR3 DNA: TGTGCCAGCAGTGAAGGGTTGAGGGGGAAGGGGTCTAACTATGGCTACACCTTC. Translating gives CASSEGLRGKGSNYGYTF.

This clone has a single count. The junction departs from germline at one end; a sequencing error may be responsible. The J gene is TRBJ1-5, the V gene TRBV3-1 (or the pseudogene TRBV3-2); a weak D match, TRBD1 (5 bases). Germline CDR1 LGHDT, CDR2 YNNKEL (reference sequence). The CDR3 has 16 amino acids. Here the CDR3 reads CASSHGSGTSNRPQHF. As DNA, the CDR3 is TGTGCCAGCAGCCATGGATCCGGGACTAGCAATCGGCCCCAGCATTTT.

V gene TRBV5-1 combines with J gene TRBJ1-6, with D hard to call. V shed 1 base and J shed 7 bases, with 9 bases lying between them. Looked up from germline, CDR1 is SGHRS and CDR2 is YFSETQ. The CDR3 is 14 amino acids. CDR3 coding DNA: TGCGCCAGCAGCTTGCGGCAGGCGAATTCACCCCTCCACTTT. This sequence encodes CASSLRQANSPLHF.

This chain uses TRBV7-2 with TRBJ2-5; no definite D call. The CDR3 contains 14 residues. The germline gives CDR1 SGHTA, CDR2 FQGNSA. V lost 2 bases and J lost 1, with 8 bases in between. CDR3 amino acids: CASSLSSTQETQYF. DNA of the CDR3: TGTGCCAGCAGCTTATCGTCTACCCAAGAGACCCAGTACTTC.

The chain recombines TRBV5-6 with TRBJ2-7, with 10 bases matching TRBD1. Trimming took 1 base from V and 5 from J; bases not matched to a gene: 6. The CDR3 has 15 amino acids. Germline V gene sequence: CDR1 SGHDT, CDR2 YYEEEE. CDR3 sequence reads: CASSLFGQGEHEQYF. CDR3 nucleotides: TGTGCCAGCAGCTTGTTTGGACAGGGGGAACACGAGCAGTACTTC.

V gene TRBV12-3 or TRBV12-4 combines with J gene TRBJ2-3, with 10 bases matching TRBD1. The CDR3 totals 13 residues. Germline trimming cut 6 bases from V and 3 bases from J; bases unmatched to any gene: 0. CDR3 DNA: TGTGCCAGCAGGGACAGGGGGACAGATACGCAGTATTTT. Translation: CASRDRGTDTQYF.